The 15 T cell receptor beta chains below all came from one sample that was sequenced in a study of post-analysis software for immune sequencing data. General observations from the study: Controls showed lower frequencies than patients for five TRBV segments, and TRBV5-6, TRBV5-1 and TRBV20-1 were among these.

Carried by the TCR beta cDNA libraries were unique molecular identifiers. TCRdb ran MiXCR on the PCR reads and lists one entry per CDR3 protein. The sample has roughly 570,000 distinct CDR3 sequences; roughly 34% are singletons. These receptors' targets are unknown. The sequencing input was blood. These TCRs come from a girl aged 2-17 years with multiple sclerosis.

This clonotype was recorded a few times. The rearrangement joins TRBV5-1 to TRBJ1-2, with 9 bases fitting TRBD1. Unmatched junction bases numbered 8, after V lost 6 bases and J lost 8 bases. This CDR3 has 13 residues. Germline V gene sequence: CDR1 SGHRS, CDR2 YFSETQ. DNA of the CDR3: TGCGCCAGCAACCCGTACGGACAGGGGGGCTACACCTTC. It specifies CASNPYGQGGYTF.

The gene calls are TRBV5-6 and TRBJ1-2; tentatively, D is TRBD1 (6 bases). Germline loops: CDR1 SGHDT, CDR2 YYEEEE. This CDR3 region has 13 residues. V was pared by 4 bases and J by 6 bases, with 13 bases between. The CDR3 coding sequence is TGTGCCAGCAGCCCCACAGGGATCAATGGCTACACCTTC. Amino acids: CASSPTGINGYTF. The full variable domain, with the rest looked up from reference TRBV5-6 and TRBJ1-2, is DAGVTQSPTHLIKTRGQQVTLRCSPKSGHDTVSWYQQALGQGPQFIFQYYEEEERQRGNFPDRFSGHQFPNYSSELNVNALLLGDSALYLCASSPTGINGYTFGSGTRLTVV.

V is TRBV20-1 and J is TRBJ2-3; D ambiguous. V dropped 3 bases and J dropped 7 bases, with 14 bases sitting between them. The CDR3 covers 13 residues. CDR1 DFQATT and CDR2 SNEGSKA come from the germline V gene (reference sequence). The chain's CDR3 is CSASGRLHNTQYF. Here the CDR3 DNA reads TGCAGTGCTAGCGGACGACTCCACAATACGCAGTATTTT.

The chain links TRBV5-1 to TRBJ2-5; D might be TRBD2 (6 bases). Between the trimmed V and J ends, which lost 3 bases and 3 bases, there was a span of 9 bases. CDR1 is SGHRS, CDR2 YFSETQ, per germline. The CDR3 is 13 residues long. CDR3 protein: CASSYWGEETQYF. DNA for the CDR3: TGCGCCAGCAGCTATTGGGGGGAAGAGACCCAGTACTTC.

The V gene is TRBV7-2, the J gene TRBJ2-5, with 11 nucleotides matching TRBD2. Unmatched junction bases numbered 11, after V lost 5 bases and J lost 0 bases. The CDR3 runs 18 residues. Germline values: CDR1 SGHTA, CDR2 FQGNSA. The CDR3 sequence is CASSPAGSGGAYQETQYF. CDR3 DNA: TGTGCCAGCAGCCCGGCGGGTAGCGGGGGGGCGTACCAAGAGACCCAGTACTTC.

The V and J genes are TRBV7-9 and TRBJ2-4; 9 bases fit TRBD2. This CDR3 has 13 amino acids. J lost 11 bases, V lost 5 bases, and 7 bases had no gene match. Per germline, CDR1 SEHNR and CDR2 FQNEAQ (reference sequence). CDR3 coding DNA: TGTGCCAGCAGCACGAGGCGGGGGGGATTTCAGTACTTC. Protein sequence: CASSTRRGGFQYF.

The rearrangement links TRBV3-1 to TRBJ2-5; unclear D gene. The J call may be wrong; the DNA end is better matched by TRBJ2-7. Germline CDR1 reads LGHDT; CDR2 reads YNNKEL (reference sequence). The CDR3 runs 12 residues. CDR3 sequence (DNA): TGTGCCAGCAGCCAAGATAGAGACGAGCAGTACTTC. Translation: CASSQDRDEQYF.

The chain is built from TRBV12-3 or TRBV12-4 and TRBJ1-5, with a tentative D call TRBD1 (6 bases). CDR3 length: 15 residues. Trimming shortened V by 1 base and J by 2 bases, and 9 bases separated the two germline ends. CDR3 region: CASSLVHRGNQPQHF. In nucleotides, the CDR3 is TGTGCCAGCAGTTTAGTACACAGGGGCAATCAGCCCCAGCATTTT.

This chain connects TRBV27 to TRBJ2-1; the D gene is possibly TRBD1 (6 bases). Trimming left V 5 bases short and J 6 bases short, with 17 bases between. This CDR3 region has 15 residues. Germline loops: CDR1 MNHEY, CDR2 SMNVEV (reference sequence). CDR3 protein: CASSTQGRWGNEQFF. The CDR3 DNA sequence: TGTGCCAGCAGTACCCAGGGGCGCTGGGGCAATGAGCAGTTCTTC.

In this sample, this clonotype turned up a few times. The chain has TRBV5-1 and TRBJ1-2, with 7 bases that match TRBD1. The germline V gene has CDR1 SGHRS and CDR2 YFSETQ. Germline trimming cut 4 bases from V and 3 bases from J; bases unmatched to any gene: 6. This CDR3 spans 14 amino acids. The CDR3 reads CASSPDRTYYGYTF. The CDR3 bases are TGCGCCAGCAGCCCGGACAGGACGTACTATGGCTACACCTTC.

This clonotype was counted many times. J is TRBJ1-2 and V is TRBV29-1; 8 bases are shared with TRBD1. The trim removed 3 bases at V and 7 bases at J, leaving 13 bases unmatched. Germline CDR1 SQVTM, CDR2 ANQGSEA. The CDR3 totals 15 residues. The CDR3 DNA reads TGCAGCGTTGATCTGGCAGGGGGCGCGTCGGGTGGCTACACCTTC. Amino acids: CSVDLAGGASGGYTF.

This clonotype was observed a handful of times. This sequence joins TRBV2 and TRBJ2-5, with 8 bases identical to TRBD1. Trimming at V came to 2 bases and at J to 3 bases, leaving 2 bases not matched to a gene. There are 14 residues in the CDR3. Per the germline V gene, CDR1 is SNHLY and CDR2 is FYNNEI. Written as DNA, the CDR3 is TGTGCCAGCAGTGAACAGGGGGCGAAAGAGACCCAGTACTTC. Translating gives CASSEQGAKETQYF.

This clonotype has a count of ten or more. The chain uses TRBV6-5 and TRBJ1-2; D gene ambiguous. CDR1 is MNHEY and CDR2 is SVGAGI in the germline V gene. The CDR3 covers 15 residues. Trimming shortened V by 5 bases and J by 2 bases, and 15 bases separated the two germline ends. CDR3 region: CASSPISGENYGYTF. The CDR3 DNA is TGTGCCAGCAGTCCGATCAGTGGTGAAAACTATGGCTACACCTTC.

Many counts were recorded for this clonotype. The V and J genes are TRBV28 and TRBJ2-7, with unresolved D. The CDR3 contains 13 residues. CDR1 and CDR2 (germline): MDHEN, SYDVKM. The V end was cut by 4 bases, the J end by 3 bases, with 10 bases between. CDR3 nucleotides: TGTGCCAGCAGTTGGGTATCGAGCTACGAGCAGTACTTC. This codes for CASSWVSSYEQYF.

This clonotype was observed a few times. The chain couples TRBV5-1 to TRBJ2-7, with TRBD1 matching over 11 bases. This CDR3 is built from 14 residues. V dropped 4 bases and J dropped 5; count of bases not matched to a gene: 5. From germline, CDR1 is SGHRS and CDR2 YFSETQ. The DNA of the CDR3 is TGCGCCAGCAGCACCGGACAGGGGGCCAACGAGCAGTACTTC. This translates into CASSTGQGANEQYF.